This TCR beta chain was captured in a study of T-cell reconstitution after alpha-beta-depleted transplantation in children (dated by TCRdb to the mid-2010s). Looking at the study overall: T-cell immune reconstitution after TCRalphabeta/CD19-depleted allogeneic hematopoietic cell transplantation in children was quantitatively tracked in the study by means of TCR repertoire profiling.

The protocol used for the library was PCR. The reads were generated on an Illumina HiSeq 2500. Molecular barcoding was employed in the preparation of TCR libraries, with unique molecular identifiers being used to normalize TCRbeta repertoire quantification. TCRdb redid the processing of the public reads, applying fastp at Q25 and MiXCR, and retained in-frame beta chains. Every entry covers one CDR3 protein and lists the most common genes and DNA from its rows. The sample table holds some 640,000 distinct CDR3 sequences, of which around 17% were seen once. The ten most abundant clones make up 1.1% of the sample. There are 15 amino acids in the CDR3, from cysteine to phenylalanine inclusive. Of the read, only the CDR3 DNA is kept; its 45 bases are in frame from base 1. CDR1 and CDR2 were assigned from the germline V gene as SGHTA and FQGNSA. Trimming leaves V shorter by 5 bases and J shorter by 2 bases, with the junction holding 5 bases beyond the gene matches.

This clonotype showed up just a few times. What this receptor recognizes is not known. No much larger clone exists at a distance of one base, and base qualities are not known. Sample: PBMCs from the stem cell graft donor, taken from the stem cell graft. This TCR came from a human donor who donated a stem cell graft to a child with acute myeloid leukemia. The chain uses TRBV7-2 and TRBJ2-5; the central 10 bases match TRBD2. In nucleotide form, the sequence is TGTGCCAGCAGCAACCGACTAGCGGGTCAAGAGACCCAGTACTTC. This encodes CASSNRLAGQETQYF.